Listed below are T cell receptor beta chains from one sample, sequenced in a study of T cell repertoires in cytomegalovirus infection. TCRdb fed the reads into MiXCR, producing one record per CDR3 protein. Seen here are hundreds of thousands of distinct CDR3 sequences, roughly 28% observed once, and the top ten hold approximately 20%. These receptors are not linked to any known antigen. The sample here was cultured PBMCs, taken from culture after CMV antigen stimulation. These receptors all stem from a human donor in good health (CMV status not recorded). Some clones in this sample may be carry-over from other donors' samples. CDR3s include the opening cysteine and the closing phenylalanine or tryptophan. D genes are given only for firm matches. The listing skips clone size in some rows; elsewhere it reads once, few, many or a size class.

>TRBJ1-6|many|NA|TRBV7-6
TGTGCCAGCAGCTTAGAGGCTTTTGGGAATAATTCACCCCTCCACTTT
CASSLEAFGNNSPLHF
>TRBJ2-2|NA|NA|TRBV7-9
TGTGCCAGCAGCCCACCTCCTTGGGGGTCGAACACCGGGGAGCTGTTTTTT
CASSPPPWGSNTGELFF
>TRBJ2-7|NA|TRBD2|TRBV20-1
TGCAGTGCTAGAGAACTAGCGGGAGTGGGCGAGCAGTACTTC
CSARELAGVGEQYF
>TRBJ1-5|many|NA|TRBV7-3
TGTGCCAGCAGCTTAACTCCGACTCAGCCCCAGCATTTT
CASSLTPTQPQHF
>TRBJ1-5|few|NA|TRBV12-5
TGTGCTAGTGGTTTGGACCGGGGAGTTCGCAATCAGCCCCAGCATTTT
CASGLDRGVRNQPQHF
>TRBJ2-3|NA|NA|TRBV30
TGTGCCTGGTCCCCGGTTGGCCCAGATACGCAGTATTTT
CAWSPVGPDTQYF
>TRBJ2-3|few|NA|TRBV7-2
TGTGCCAGCAGCCGTGGGGGAATTAGCACAGATACGCAGTATTTT
CASSRGGISTDTQYF
>TRBJ2-2|NA|TRBD1|TRBV30
TGTGCCTGGACGGACAGGGTAGACACCGGGGAGCTGTTTTTT
CAWTDRVDTGELFF
>TRBJ1-4|NA|TRBD1|TRBV20-1
TGCAGTGCTTTAGACAGGGCTCGCGAAAAACTGTTTTTT
CSALDRAREKLFF
>TRBJ1-5|few|NA|TRBV7-8
TGTGCCAGCAGCTTAGTACAGGGTCAGCCCCAGCATTTT
CASSLVQGQPQHF
>TRBJ1-2|NA|NA|TRBV18
TGTGCCAGCTCACAGCAGACAGGAAACTATGGCTACACCTTC
CASSQQTGNYGYTF
>TRBJ1-2|few|TRBD1|TRBV9
TGTGCCAGCAGCGTAGGAACAGGGGGCACGGCTGGCTACACCTTC
CASSVGTGGTAGYTF
>TRBJ2-3|NA|NA|TRBV7-6
TGTGCCAGCAGCTTAGTCCAGGGGCTGTATGGCACAGATACGCAGTATTTT
CASSLVQGLYGTDTQYF
>TRBJ2-5|NA|NA|TRBV28
TGTGCCAGCAGTTCTCTGACTAAGCGGAGACAAGAGACCCAGTACTTC
CASSSLTKRRQETQYF
>TRBJ2-1|NA|TRBD1|TRBV27
TGTGCCAGCAGTCCCTGGACAGGGACGGATGAGCAGTTCTTC
CASSPWTGTDEQFF
>TRBJ2-2|NA|NA|TRBV20-1
TGCAGTGCTAGAGAACAGGAAGTCAGCGGGGAGCTGTTTTTT
CSAREQEVSGELFF
>TRBJ2-2|NA|TRBD2|TRBV7-2
TGTGCCAGCAGCTTATTAGCGGGAGGAATCGGGGAGCTGTTTTTT
CASSLLAGGIGELFF
>TRBJ1-1|NA|NA|TRBV6-5
TGTGCCAGCAGCTGCCCGGGGGCCGACACTGAAGCTTTCTTT
CASSCPGADTEAFF
>TRBJ2-3|few|TRBD2|TRBV4-1
TGCGCCAGCAGCCACCGATTAGCGGGGGGGTCAGATACGCAGTATTTT
CASSHRLAGGSDTQYF
>TRBJ1-2|NA|NA|TRBV29-1
TGCAGCGTTGAAAGGGGACTGACTAACTATGGCTACACCTTC
CSVERGLTNYGYTF
>TRBJ2-5|few|NA|TRBV28
TGTGCCAGCAGTCTCGGAGGACAGCCCCAAGAGACCCAGTACTTC
CASSLGGQPQETQYF
>TRBJ1-1|few|NA|TRBV4-2
TGTGCCAGCAGCCCGCGGGGCCCGAGGACTGAAGCTTTCTTT
CASSPRGPRTEAFF